Given below is one TCR beta chain in context. Its cognate antigen is unknown. The CDR3 consists of 11 residues. Germline CDR1 and CDR2: DFQATT and SNEGSKA (reference sequence). V shed 6 bases and J shed 5 bases, with 11 bases lying between them. TCRdb ran MiXCR on the RACE reads and lists one entry per CDR3 protein. This table has about 380,000 distinct CDR3 sequences, 4.8% appearing once. The data stem from a study of human T cells and chemical hapten exposure. Turning to the study itself: Once 0.01% DPC had been applied to the upper back by patch test, readings were taken at 6 days. General study points: While controls formed fewer of them, expanded TCRs formed significantly more large CDR3 similarity clusters. TCRs exceeding a frequency of 1 in 1000 stayed unchanged under DPC sensitization.

Time point here: patch test 1, 2 weeks after DPC sensitization. Treatment: therapeutic diphenylcyclopropenone sensitization with weekly scalp DPC. The input for sequencing was whole blood, taken in connection with sensitization to the hapten diphenylcyclopropenone (DPC). The TCR originated in a woman between 45 and 65 years old with alopecia areata. Some clones in this sample may be carry-over from other donors' samples. J is TRBJ2-7 and V is TRBV20-1; D possibly uses TRBD1 or TRBD2 (5 bases each). The CDR3 bases are TGCAGTGCAACCGGGACCCACGAGCAGTACTTC. Its translation: CSATGTHEQYF.